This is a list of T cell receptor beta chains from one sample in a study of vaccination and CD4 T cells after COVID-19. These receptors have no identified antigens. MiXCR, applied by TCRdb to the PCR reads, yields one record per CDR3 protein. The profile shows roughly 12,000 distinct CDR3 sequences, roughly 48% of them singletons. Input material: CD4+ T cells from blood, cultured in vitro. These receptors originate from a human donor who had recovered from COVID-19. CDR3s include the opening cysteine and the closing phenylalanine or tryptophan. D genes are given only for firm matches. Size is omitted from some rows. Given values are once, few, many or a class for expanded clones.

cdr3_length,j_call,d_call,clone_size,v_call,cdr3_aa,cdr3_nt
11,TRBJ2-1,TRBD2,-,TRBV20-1,CSLDSGREQFF,TGCAGTCTTGATAGCGGGAGGGAGCAGTTCTTC
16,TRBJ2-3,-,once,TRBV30,CAWSVGTQILTDTQYF,TGTGCCTGGAGTGTAGGGACCCAAATTCTCACAGATACGCAGTATTTT
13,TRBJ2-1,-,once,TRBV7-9,CASYLAGIAQQFF,TGTGCCAGCTATTTAGCAGGGATCGCTCAGCAGTTCTTC
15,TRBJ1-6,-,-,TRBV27,CASSFQDLNNSPLHF,TGTGCCAGCAGTTTCCAGGACTTGAATAATTCACCCCTCCACTTT
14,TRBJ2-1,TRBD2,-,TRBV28,CASTWTSGSVEQFF,TGTGCCAGCACATGGACTAGCGGGAGCGTTGAGCAGTTCTTC
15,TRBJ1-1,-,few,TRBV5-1,CASSLDGQGNTEAFF,TGCGCCAGCAGCTTGGATGGGCAGGGGAACACTGAAGCTTTCTTT
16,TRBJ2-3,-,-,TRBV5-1,CASSLGALSSTDTQYF,TGCGCCAGCAGCTTGGGGGCCCTGTCTAGCACAGATACGCAGTATTTT
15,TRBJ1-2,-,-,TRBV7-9,CASSWGGRDNYGYTF,TGTGCCAGCAGCTGGGGAGGCAGGGACAATTATGGCTACACCTTC
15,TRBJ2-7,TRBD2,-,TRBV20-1,CSASPGTSGSYEQYF,TGCAGTGCTAGTCCGGGGACTAGCGGGAGCTACGAGCAGTACTTC
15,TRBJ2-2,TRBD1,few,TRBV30,CACDRGTPNTGELFF,TGTGCCTGCGACAGGGGCACCCCGAACACCGGGGAGCTGTTTTTT
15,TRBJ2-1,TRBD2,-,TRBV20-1,CSARDPTSGRDEQFF,TGCAGTGCTAGAGATCCCACTAGCGGGAGAGATGAGCAGTTCTTC
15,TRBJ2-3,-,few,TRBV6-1,CASTGGQFLTDTQYF,TGTGCCAGCACCGGTGGACAGTTTCTCACAGATACGCAGTATTTT
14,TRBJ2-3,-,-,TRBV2,CASRLGQGTDTQYF,TGTGCCAGCAGACTTGGCCAGGGTACAGATACGCAGTATTTT
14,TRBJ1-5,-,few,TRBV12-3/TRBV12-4,CASSRAASNQPQHF,TGTGCCAGCAGTCGGGCCGCTAGCAATCAGCCCCAGCATTTT
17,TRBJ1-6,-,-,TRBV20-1,CSASGEPALAYNSPLHF,TGCAGTGCTAGTGGGGAACCAGCCCTCGCTTATAATTCACCCCTCCACTTT
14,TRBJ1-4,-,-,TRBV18,CASSPPRGLEKLFF,TGTGCCAGCTCACCACCGAGGGGACTTGAAAAACTGTTTTTT
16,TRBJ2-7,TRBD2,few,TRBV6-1,CASSEWTSGVTYEQYF,TGTGCCAGCAGTGAGTGGACTAGCGGGGTTACCTACGAGCAGTACTTC
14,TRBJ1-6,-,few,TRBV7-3,CASSLQGDNSPLHF,TGTGCCAGCAGCTTACAGGGCGATAATTCACCCCTCCACTTT
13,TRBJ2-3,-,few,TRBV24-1,CATSVPSTDTQYF,TGTGCCACCAGTGTCCCGAGCACAGATACGCAGTATTTT
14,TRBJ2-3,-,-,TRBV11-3,CASSLGGSTDTQYF,TGTGCCAGCAGCTTAGGGGGGAGCACAGATACGCAGTATTTT
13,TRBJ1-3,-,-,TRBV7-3,CASSSGQGNTIYF,TGTGCCAGCAGCTCGGGACAAGGAAACACCATATATTTT
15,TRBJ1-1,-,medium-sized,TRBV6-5,CASSYGHRVNTEAFF,TGTGCCAGCAGTTACGGGCACAGGGTGAACACTGAAGCTTTCTTT
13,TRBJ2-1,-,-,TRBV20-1,CSAREGRANEQFF,TGCAGTGCTAGAGAGGGCAGGGCCAATGAGCAGTTCTTC
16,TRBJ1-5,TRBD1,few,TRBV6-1,CASSTDRGWDNQPQHF,TGTGCCAGCAGTACAGACAGGGGGTGGGACAATCAGCCCCAGCATTTT
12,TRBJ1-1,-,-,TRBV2,CASTDSPIEAYF,TGTGCCAGCACCGACAGTCCCATTGAAGCTTACTTT
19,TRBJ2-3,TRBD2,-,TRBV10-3,CAISESVRTSGRAKDTQYF,TGTGCCATCAGTGAGTCAGTCCGAACTAGCGGGAGGGCCAAGGATACGCAGTATTTT
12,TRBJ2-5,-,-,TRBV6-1,CASSRSGETQYF,TGTGCCAGCAGTCGCTCCGGTGAGACCCAGTACTTC
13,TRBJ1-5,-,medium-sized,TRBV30,CAWSDDSNQPQHF,TGTGCCTGGAGCGACGATAGCAATCAGCCCCAGCATTTT
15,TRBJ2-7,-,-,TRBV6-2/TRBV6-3,CASSPDRLTRYEQYF,TGTGCCAGCAGTCCCGACCGTCTCACGCGCTACGAGCAGTACTTC
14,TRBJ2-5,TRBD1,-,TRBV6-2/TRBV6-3,CASSLDRGRETQYF,TGTGCCAGCAGCCTTGACAGGGGGCGAGAGACCCAGTACTTC
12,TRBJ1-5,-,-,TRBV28,CARCRLDQPQHF,TGTGCCAGATGTCGATTAGATCAGCCCCAGCATTTT
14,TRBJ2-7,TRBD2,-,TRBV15,CATRVAGDRYEQYF,TGTGCCACCAGGGTTGCGGGAGATCGCTACGAGCAGTACTTC
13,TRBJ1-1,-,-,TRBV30,CAWFAGIGAEAFF,TGTGCCTGGTTCGCCGGGATTGGGGCTGAAGCTTTCTTT
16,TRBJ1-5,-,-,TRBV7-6,CASSLGPSGFLGPQHF,TGTGCCAGCAGCTTAGGCCCTTCCGGGTTCCTAGGGCCCCAGCATTTT
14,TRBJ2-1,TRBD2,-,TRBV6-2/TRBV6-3,CASRPGLDSNEQFF,TGTGCCAGCAGGCCGGGACTAGACTCCAATGAGCAGTTCTTC
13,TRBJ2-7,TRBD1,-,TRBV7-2,CASSQGQLYEQYF,TGTGCCAGCAGCCAGGGACAGCTTTACGAGCAGTACTTC
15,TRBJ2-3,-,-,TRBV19,CASSTGRVNTDTQYF,TGTGCCAGTAGTACGGGCCGGGTGAACACAGATACGCAGTATTTT
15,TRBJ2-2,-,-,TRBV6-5,CASSYMTRSPGELFF,TGTGCCAGCAGTTACATGACTAGGTCCCCCGGGGAGCTGTTTTTT
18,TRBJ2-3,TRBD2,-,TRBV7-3,CASSSYLFSGRAGDTQYF,TGTGCCAGCAGCTCTTATCTCTTTAGCGGGAGGGCCGGAGATACGCAGTATTTT
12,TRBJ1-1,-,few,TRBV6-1,CASKGVNTEAFF,TGTGCCAGCAAAGGGGTGAACACTGAAGCTTTCTTT
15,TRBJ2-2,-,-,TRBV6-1,CASHKRSGDTGELFF,TGTGCCAGCCATAAACGCAGTGGGGACACCGGGGAGCTGTTTTTT
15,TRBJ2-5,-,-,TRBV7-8,CASSPPTGEEETQYF,TGTGCCAGCAGCCCCCCTACAGGGGAGGAGGAGACCCAGTACTTC
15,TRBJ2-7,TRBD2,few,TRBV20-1,CSARDRAGAPYEQYF,TGCAGTGCTAGAGATAGGGCGGGAGCCCCCTACGAGCAGTACTTC
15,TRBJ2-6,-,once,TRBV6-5,CASSYSPTGANVLTF,TGTGCCAGCAGTTACTCTCCGACTGGGGCCAACGTCCTGACTTTC
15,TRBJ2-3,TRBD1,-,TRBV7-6,CASSSPGTGGYTQYF,TGTGCCAGCAGCTCACCCGGGACAGGGGGCTATACGCAGTATTTT
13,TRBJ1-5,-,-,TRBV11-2,CASSSGPRWPQHF,TGTGCCAGCAGCTCGGGCCCCAGGTGGCCCCAGCATTTT
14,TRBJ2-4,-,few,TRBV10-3,CAISDQSREDIQYF,TGTGCCATCAGTGACCAGTCCAGGGAGGACATTCAGTACTTC
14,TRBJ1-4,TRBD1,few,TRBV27,CASSTGQGREKLFF,TGTGCCAGCAGTACCGGACAGGGGAGGGAAAAACTGTTTTTT
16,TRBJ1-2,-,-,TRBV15,CATSRRTASVLYGYTF,TGTGCCACCAGCAGACGGACAGCCTCGGTGCTATATGGCTACACCTTC
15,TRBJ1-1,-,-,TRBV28,CASSFLSRGYTEAFF,TGTGCCAGCAGTTTCCTAAGCCGGGGATACACTGAAGCTTTCTTT